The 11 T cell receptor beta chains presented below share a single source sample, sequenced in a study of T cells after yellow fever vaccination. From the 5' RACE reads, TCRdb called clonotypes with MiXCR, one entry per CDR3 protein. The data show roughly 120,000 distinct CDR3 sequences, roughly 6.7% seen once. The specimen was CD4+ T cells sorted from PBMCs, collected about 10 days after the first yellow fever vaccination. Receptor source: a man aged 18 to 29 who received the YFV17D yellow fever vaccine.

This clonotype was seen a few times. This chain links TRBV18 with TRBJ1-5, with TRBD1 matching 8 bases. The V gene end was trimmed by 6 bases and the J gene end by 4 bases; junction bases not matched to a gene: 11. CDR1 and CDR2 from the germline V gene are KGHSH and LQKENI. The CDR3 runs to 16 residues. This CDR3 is CASSLSRTGNNQPQHF. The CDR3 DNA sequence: TGTGCCAGCTCCCTGTCCAGGACAGGGAATAATCAGCCCCAGCATTTT.

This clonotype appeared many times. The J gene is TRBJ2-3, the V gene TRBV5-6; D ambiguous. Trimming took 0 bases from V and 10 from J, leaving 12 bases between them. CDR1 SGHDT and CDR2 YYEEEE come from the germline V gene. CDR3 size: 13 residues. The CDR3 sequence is CASSLALAVPQYF. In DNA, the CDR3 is TGTGCCAGCAGCTTGGCCTTGGCGGTGCCGCAGTATTTT.

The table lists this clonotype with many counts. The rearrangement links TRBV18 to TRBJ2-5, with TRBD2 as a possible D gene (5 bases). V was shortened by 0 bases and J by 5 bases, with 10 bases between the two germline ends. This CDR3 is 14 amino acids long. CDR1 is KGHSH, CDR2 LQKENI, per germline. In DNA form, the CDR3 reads TGTGCCAGCTCACCACCTGGGAGTTCTGAGACCCAGTACTTC. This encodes CASSPPGSSETQYF. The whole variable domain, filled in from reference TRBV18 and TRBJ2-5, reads NAGVMQNPRHLVRRRGQEARLRCSPMKGHSHVYWYRQLPEEGLKFMVYLQKENIIDESGMPKERFSAEFPKEGPSILRIQQVVRGDSAAYFCASSPPGSSETQYFGPGTRLLVL.

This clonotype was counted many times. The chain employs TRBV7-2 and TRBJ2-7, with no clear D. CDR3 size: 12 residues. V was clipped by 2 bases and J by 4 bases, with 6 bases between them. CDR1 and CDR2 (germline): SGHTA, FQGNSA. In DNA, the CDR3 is TGTGCCAGCAGCTTATCCCAATACGAGCAGTACTTC. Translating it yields CASSLSQYEQYF. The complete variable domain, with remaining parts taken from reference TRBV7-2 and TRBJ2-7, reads GAGVSQSPSNKVTEKGKDVELRCDPISGHTALYWYRQSLGQGLEFLIYFQGNSAPDKSGLPSDRFSAERTGGSVSTLTIQRTQQEDSAVYLCASSLSQYEQYFGPGTRLTVT.

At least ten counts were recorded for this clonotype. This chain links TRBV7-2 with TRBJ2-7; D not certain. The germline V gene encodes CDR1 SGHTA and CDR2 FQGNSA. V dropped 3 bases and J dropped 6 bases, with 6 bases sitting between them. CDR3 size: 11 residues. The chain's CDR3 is CASSLGTEQYF. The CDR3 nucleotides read TGTGCCAGCAGCTTGGGTACCGAGCAGTACTTC.

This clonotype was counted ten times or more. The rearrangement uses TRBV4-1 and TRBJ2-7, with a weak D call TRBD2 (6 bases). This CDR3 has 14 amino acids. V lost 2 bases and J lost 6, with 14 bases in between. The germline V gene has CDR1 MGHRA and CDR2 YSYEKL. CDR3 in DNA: TGCGCCAGCAGCCAACCCGGGGGACTTCCCGAGCAGTACTTC. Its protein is CASSQPGGLPEQYF.

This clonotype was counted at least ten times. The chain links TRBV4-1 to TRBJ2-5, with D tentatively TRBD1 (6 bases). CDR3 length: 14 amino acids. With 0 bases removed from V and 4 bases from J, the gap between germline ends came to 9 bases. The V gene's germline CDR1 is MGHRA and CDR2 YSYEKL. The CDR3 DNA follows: TGCGCCAGCAGCCAAGAGGGGGCGAGAGAGACCCAGTACTTC. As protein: CASSQEGARETQYF.

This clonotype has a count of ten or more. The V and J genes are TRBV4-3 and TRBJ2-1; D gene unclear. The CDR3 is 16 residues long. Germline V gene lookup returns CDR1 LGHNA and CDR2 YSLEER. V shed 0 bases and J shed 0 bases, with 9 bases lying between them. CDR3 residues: CASSQDQQSSYNEQFF. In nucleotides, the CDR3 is TGCGCCAGCAGCCAAGATCAGCAGAGCTCCTACAATGAGCAGTTCTTC.

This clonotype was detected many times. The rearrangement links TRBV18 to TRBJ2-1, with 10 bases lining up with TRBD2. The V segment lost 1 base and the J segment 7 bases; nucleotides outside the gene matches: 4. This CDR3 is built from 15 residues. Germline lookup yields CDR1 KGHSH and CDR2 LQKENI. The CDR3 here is CASSPLPAGGNEQFF. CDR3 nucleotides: TGTGCCAGCTCACCACTGCCAGCGGGGGGGAATGAGCAGTTCTTC.

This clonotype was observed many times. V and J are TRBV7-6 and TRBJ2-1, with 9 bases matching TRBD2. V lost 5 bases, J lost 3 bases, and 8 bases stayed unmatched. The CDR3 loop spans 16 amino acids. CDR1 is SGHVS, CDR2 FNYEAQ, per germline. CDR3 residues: CASSPRTSADYNEQFF. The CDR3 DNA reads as TGTGCCAGCAGCCCAAGGACTAGCGCGGACTACAATGAGCAGTTCTTC.

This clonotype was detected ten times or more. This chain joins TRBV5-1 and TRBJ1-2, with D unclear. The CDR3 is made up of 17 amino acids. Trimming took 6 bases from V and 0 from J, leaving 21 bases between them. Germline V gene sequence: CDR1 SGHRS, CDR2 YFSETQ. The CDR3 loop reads CASTRSAAEASNYGYTF. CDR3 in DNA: TGCGCCAGCACCCGCTCGGCAGCAGAAGCTTCTAACTATGGCTACACCTTC. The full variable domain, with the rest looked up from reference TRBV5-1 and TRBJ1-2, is KAGVTQTPRYLIKTRGQQVTLSCSPISGHRSVSWYQQTPGQGLQFLFEYFSETQRNKGNFPGRFSGRQFSNSRSEMNVSTLELGDSALYLCASTRSAAEASNYGYTFGSGTRLTVV.